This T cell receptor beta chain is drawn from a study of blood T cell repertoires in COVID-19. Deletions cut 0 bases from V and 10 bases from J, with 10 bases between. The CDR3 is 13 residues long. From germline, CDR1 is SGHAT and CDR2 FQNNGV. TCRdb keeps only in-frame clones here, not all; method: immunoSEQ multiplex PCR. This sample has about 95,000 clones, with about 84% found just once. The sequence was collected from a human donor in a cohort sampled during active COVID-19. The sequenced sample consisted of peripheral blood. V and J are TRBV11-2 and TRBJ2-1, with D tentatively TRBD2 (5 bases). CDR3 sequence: CASSLERLAEQFF. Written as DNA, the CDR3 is TGTGCCAGCAGCTTAGAGAGATTAGCGGAGCAGTTCTTC.